The clone carrying this TCR beta chain came up once. The target antigen is unknown. This record comes from a study of OX40 agonist ivuxolimab in advanced cancers. Study details: Subjects had a mean age of about 57 years, with a range of about 23 to 85; just over 80% were male. Findings of the study overall: Low normalized T-cell clonal expansion was also seen in some nonresponders.

V lost 3 bases, J lost 5 bases, and 10 bases stayed unmatched. Germline CDR1 SGHTA, CDR2 FQGNSA. The length of the CDR3 is 16 residues. Sequencing was performed with immunoSEQ multiplex PCR; in TCRdb, only in-frame clones are kept and a portion is missing. The sample holds fewer than 20,000 clones, approximately 86% seen once. This TCR derives from an adult with an advanced solid tumor such as melanoma, head and neck, liver or kidney cancer. Sequencing used CD4+ or CD8+ T cells sorted from blood, obtained in a trial of the OX40 agonist ivuxolimab. The chain recombines TRBV7-2 with TRBJ1-2; 9 nucleotides line up with TRBD1. This CDR3 reads CASSFGTGRVRYGYTF. Written as DNA, the CDR3 is TGTGCCAGCAGCTTCGGGACAGGGCGGGTTCGGTATGGCTACACCTTC.